A selection of T cell receptor beta chains follows, all from one sample in a study of PD-L1 blockade in urothelial cancer. The data were produced by immunoSEQ multiplex PCR, yet TCRdb's version contains in-frame clones alone and is incomplete. The table records over 20,000 clones, 80% to 90% of them present only once. The input for sequencing was PBMCs, taken around atezolizumab (anti-PD-L1) treatment. The receptor source for this set is a man aged 60 to 69 with urothelial cancer. Both conserved end residues are part of each CDR3. D genes are given only for firm matches. Clone sizes are given selectively: once, few, many, or a class where the clone is expanded.

j_call,clone_size,d_call,v_call,cdr3_nt,cdr3_aa
TRBJ2-3,.,.,TRBV2,TGTGCCAGCATGCGCCTAGGGGCGACAGATACGCAGTATTTT,CASMRLGATDTQYF
TRBJ2-1,.,TRBD2,TRBV9,TGTGCCAGCAGCGTAGTGGGCGGGAGATTTAGCGATGAGCAGTTCTTC,CASSVVGGRFSDEQFF
TRBJ2-5,few,.,TRBV7-2,TGTGCCAGCAGCCCGTCGGGGGGCGAGACCCAGTACTTC,CASSPSGGETQYF
TRBJ1-2,.,.,TRBV5-1,TGCGCCAGCAGCTTGGAGAATACAGATGGCTACACCTTC,CASSLENTDGYTF
TRBJ1-3,.,TRBD1,TRBV5-5,TGTGCCAGCAGCGTGACCTGGACAGGGGGCCAGAACACCATATATTTT,CASSVTWTGGQNTIYF
TRBJ1-6,few,.,TRBV9,TGTGCCAGCAGCGGGTCAGGGTCTTCGTCCTCACCCCTCCACTTT,CASSGSGSSSSPLHF
TRBJ2-2,.,TRBD2,TRBV7-2,TGTGCCAGCAGCTTAGCCCTAGCGGGGGTCACCGGGGAGCTGTTTTTT,CASSLALAGVTGELFF
TRBJ1-2,.,.,TRBV27,TGTGCCAGCAGTTTATCGGTTGGAGATGGACATTTGTATGGCTACACCTTC,CASSLSVGDGHLYGYTF
TRBJ2-7,once,.,TRBV10-3,TGTGCCATCAGTGAGTCGAACAAGATCCCCTACGAGCAGTACTTC,CAISESNKIPYEQYF
TRBJ1-3,.,.,TRBV5-1,TGCGCCAGCAGCTTGGTAGATCCCAATAGCTCTGGAAACACCATATATTTT,CASSLVDPNSSGNTIYF
TRBJ2-7,.,TRBD1,TRBV11-2,TGTGCCAGCAGCTCGGTGGGACAGGGGAGGTCCTACGAGCAGTACTTC,CASSSVGQGRSYEQYF
TRBJ1-2,.,TRBD1,TRBV4-3,TGCGCCAGCAGCCCAACATACTTTGACAGGGGCTATGGCTACACCTTC,CASSPTYFDRGYGYTF
TRBJ1-3,.,.,TRBV5-4,TGTGCCCAGGGTGGGTCCGGAAACACCATATATTTT,CAQGGSGNTIYF
TRBJ2-1,once,TRBD2,TRBV4-2,TGTGCCAGCAGCCGAGACGCTGGGACTAGCAACAATGAGCAGTTCTTC,CASSRDAGTSNNEQFF
TRBJ2-7,once,TRBD2,TRBV9,TGTGCCAGCAGCGTAGTTCCTAGCGGGAGACACGAGCAGTACTTC,CASSVVPSGRHEQYF
TRBJ2-7,once,TRBD2,TRBV14,TGTGCCAGCAGCCCGAGGGGACTAGCGGGCCTACATAACTCCTACGAGCAGTACTTC,CASSPRGLAGLHNSYEQYF
TRBJ1-2,once,.,TRBV2,TGTGCCAGCAGTGTGACAGACTATGGCTACACCTTC,CASSVTDYGYTF
TRBJ1-4,.,.,TRBV5-1,TGCGCCAGCAGCTTGAGGGCAGGGTATGAAAAACTGTTTTTT,CASSLRAGYEKLFF
TRBJ2-7,.,TRBD1,TRBV11-2,TGTGCCAGCAGCCCATTAGCGAGGACAGGGATCTACGAGCAGTACTTC,CASSPLARTGIYEQYF
TRBJ2-3,.,TRBD2,TRBV7-9,TGTGCCAGCAGCTTAGTGCGGGGGGGGATCACAGATACGCAGTATTTT,CASSLVRGGITDTQYF